In its sample, the clone carrying this T cell receptor beta chain was seen a few times. This sample stems from a study of identical twins. MiXCR was run by TCRdb on the 5' RACE reads, yielding one entry per CDR3 protein. The sample includes around 450,000 distinct CDR3 sequences, 14% of them seen just once. Germline V lookup: CDR1 KGHSH, CDR2 LQKENI. The ends were cut back, 3 bases at V and 7 bases at J, with 12 bases in the middle. The CDR3 totals 13 residues. These data were also reused for a study on yellow fever vaccine responses in identical twins.

The sequence was collected from a woman in her late teens or twenties in good health. V and J are TRBV18 and TRBJ2-5; D might be TRBD1 or TRBD2, each matching 5 bases. Sequenced input: CD4+ T cells sorted from blood. CDR3 in DNA: TGTGCCAGCTCACCGGGGGATTTGTGGACCCAGTACTTC. Translation: CASSPGDLWTQYF.